The TCR beta chain described here comes from a study of shared clonotypes between healthy human individuals. Study-level findings and limits: The study found lower generation probabilities in non-shared clonotypes than in those shared by all four donors. Despite large depth, sorted-subset datasets appeared incompletely sequenced.

A remark on this clone: As yet, its antigen is unknown.

This CDR3 has 14 residues. The V gene lost 3 bases and the J gene lost 7 bases, with 15 bases spanning the gap. Looked up from germline, CDR1 is MDHEN and CDR2 is SYDVKM. Produced via immunoSEQ multiplex PCR; TCRdb's table is partial and in-frame only. The sample yields fewer than 2.5 million clones, 93% seen once. The clonotype comes from a man younger than 35 in good health. Some clones in this sample may be carry-over from other donors' samples. The chain carries TRBV28 and TRBJ1-2; D remains unclear. The sample taken for sequencing was naive CD4+ T cells from PBMCs. Subset of the sample: CD45RA+ positively selected. CDR3: CASSFQPRVLGYTF. Written as DNA, the CDR3 is TGTGCCAGCAGTTTCCAGCCGAGGGTTCTTGGCTACACCTTC.